The clone carrying this T cell receptor beta chain was picked up many times. RNA was extracted from bulk tissue without any cell sorting. The germline V gene has CDR1 MNHNS and CDR2 SASEGT. The CDR3 consists of 15 residues. With V trimmed by 1 base and J by 5 bases, 4 bases remained unmatched. This sample is part of a study of tumor and adjacent non-tumor tissue in lung cancer. The library came from three nested PCR rounds adapted from ARM-PCR protocols. TCRdb re-analysed the multiplex PCR reads in MiXCR, keeping a single row per CDR3 protein. Counted here are tens of thousands of distinct CDR3 sequences, approximately 77% occurring once; the ten biggest clones make up approximately 9%.

The TCR was taken from a middle-aged woman with non-small cell lung cancer. The chain employs TRBV6-1 and TRBJ1-5; 8 bases are a match to TRBD1. Material for sequencing was lung tumor tissue. CDR3 nucleotides: TGTGCCAGCAGTGAAGTGGACAGGGAGGATCAGCCCCAGCATTTT. The encoded protein is CASSEVDREDQPQHF.